Listed here are 6 T cell receptor beta chains from one sample, sequenced in a study of glioma-infiltrating T cells. TCR alpha and beta CDR3 regions were amplified from RNA using iRepertoire nested multiplex PCR. TCRdb used MiXCR to reprocess the multiplex PCR reads, holding one entry per CDR3 protein. The table has approximately 400,000 distinct CDR3 sequences, 41% seen once. Sequenced sample: glioma tissue, nonneoplastic brain tissue, or PBMCs (not recorded which). These receptors came from a human donor with low-grade glioma or glioblastoma, undergoing nonglioma brain surgery, or in good health (not recorded which).

A remark on this clonotype: A much larger clone sits a single nucleotide away, making a read error possible. CDR3 DNA sequence: TGTGCCAGCAGCCCCGGGACTAGCGGGCCAGGAGCTAGCACAGATACGCAGTATTTT. Translating gives CASSPGTSGPGASTDTQYF. J is TRBJ2-3 and V is TRBV6-2 or TRBV6-3; 12 bases map to TRBD2. Germline V gene data show CDR1 as MNHEY and CDR2 as SVGEGT. CDR3 length: 19 amino acids. Losses at the gene ends were 6 bases for V and 0 bases for J; bases not matched to a gene: 13.

The chain couples TRBV5-6 to TRBJ1-2; D call uncertain. CDR1 is SGHDT, CDR2 YYEEEE, per germline. The CDR3 consists of 13 residues. Deletions cut 0 bases from V and 4 bases from J, with 7 bases between. The CDR3 reads CASSLVRPYGYTF. In DNA form, the CDR3 reads TGTGCCAGCAGCTTGGTCCGTCCCTATGGCTACACCTTC.

Regarding this clonotype: Here the CDR3 omits its conserved ending phenylalanine or tryptophan, so a read error is the likely source. The genes are TRBV4-1 and TRBJ2-7; 9 bases are a match to TRBD1. The V and J ends lost 4 bases and 5 bases, in that order; junction bases with no gene match: 12. The germline gives CDR1 MGHRA, CDR2 YSYEKL. The CDR3 length is 16 residues. The DNA of the CDR3 is TGCGCCAGCAGCCGTTTAAGGGGTGGACAGGGGCACGAGCAGTACCTC. Amino acids: CASSRLRGGQGHEQYL.

The genes are TRBV7-2 and TRBJ2-3; tentatively, D is TRBD2 (5 bases). In germline, CDR1 is SGHTA, CDR2 FQGNSA. With 5 bases removed from V and 14 bases from J, the gap between germline ends came to 17 bases. This CDR3 has 12 residues. CDR3: CASSRDLRERYF. The CDR3 DNA reads as TGTGCCAGCAGCCGAGACTTACGGGAACGGTATTTT.

Points on this clonotype: The CDR3 carries no conserved terminal phenylalanine or tryptophan, so it likely arises from a read error. This rearrangement joins TRBV5-4 to TRBJ2-7; 10 bases are a match to TRBD1. J gave up 6 bases and V 4 bases, and 7 bases lay outside the gene matches. CDR1 and CDR2 from the germline V gene are SGHNT and YYREEE (reference sequence). The CDR3 spans 14 residues. CDR3 loop: CASSRTGQGFEQYS. The CDR3, as DNA: TGTGCCAGCAGCCGTACGGGACAGGGGTTCGAGCAGTACTCC.

The V and J genes are TRBV18 and TRBJ2-3; tentatively, D is TRBD1 or TRBD2 (5 bases each). Trimming stripped 3 bases from V and 1 base from J, with 11 bases between. CDR3 size: 15 residues. Germline loops: CDR1 KGHSH, CDR2 LQKENI. The CDR3 DNA reads TGTGCCAGCTCACCCGGGGCAGTTCGCACAGATACGCAGTATTTT. This gives the protein CASSPGAVRTDTQYF.